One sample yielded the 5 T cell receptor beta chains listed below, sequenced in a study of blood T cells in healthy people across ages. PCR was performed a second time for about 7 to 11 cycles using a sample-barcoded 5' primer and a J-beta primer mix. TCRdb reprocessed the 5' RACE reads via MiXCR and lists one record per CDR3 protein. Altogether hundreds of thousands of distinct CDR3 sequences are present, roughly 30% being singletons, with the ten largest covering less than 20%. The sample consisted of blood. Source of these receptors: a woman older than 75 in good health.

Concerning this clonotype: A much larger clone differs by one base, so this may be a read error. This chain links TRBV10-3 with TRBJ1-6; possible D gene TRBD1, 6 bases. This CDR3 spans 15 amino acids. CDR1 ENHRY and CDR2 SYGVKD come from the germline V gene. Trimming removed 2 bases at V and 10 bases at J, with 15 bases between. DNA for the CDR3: TGTGCCATCAGTGAGCCTGGCAGGGGAAGCTCACCCCTCCACTTT. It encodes CAISEPGRGSSPLHF.

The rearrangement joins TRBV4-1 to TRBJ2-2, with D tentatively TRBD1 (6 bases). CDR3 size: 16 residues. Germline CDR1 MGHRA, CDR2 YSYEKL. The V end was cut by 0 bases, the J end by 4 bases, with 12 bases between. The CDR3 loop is CASSQDRGPGTGELFF. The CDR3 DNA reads TGCGCCAGCAGCCAAGACAGGGGCCCTGGCACCGGGGAGCTGTTTTTT.

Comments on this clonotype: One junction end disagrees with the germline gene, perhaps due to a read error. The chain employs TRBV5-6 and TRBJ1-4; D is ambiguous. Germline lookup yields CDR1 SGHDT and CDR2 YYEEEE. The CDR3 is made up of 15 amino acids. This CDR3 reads CASSLGARRNEKRFF. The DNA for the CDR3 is TGTGCCAGCAGCTTGGGCGCCAGGAGAAATGAAAAACGGTTTTTT.

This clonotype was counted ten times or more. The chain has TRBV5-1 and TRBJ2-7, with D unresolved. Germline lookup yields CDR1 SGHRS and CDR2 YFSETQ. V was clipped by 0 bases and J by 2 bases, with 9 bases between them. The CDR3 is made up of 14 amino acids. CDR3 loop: CASSLDSATYEQYF. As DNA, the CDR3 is TGCGCCAGCAGCTTGGATTCAGCAACCTACGAGCAGTACTTC.

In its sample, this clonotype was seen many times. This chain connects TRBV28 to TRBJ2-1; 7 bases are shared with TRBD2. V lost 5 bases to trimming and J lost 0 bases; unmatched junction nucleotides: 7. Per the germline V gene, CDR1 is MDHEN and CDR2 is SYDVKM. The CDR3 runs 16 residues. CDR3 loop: CASSGLAASSYNEQFF. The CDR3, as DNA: TGTGCCAGCAGTGGCCTAGCGGCGAGCTCCTACAATGAGCAGTTCTTC. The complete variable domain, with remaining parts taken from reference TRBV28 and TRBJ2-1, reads DVKVTQSSRYLVKRTGEKVFLECVQDMDHENMFWYRQDPGLGLRLIYFSYDVKMKEKGDIPEGYSVSREKKERFSLILESASTNQTSMYLCASSGLAASSYNEQFFGPGTRLTVL.